This TCR beta chain stems from a study of radiation and T cells in renal cell carcinoma. There are 13 residues in the CDR3. Germline V lookup: CDR1 SGHKS, CDR2 YYEKEE (reference sequence). V was shortened by 4 bases and J by 1 base, with 9 bases between the two germline ends. Time point noted: blood 4 weeks post-SBRT, at nephrectomy. Indicated treatment: 15 Gy SBRT to primary tumor, nephrectomy 4 weeks later. Nephrectomy followed 15 Gy stereotactic body radiation by 4 weeks. Only in-frame clones appear in the TCRdb table, and some are missing; sequencing was by immunoSEQ multiplex PCR. The sample consists of about 43,000 clones, about 82% of them appearing once.

The source of this sequence is a woman aged 70-85 years with renal cell carcinoma. This chain connects TRBV5-5 to TRBJ2-7, with D perhaps being TRBD1 or TRBD2 (5 bases each). The input for sequencing was blood, taken from a patient whose treatment included radiotherapy and nephrectomy. CDR3 DNA sequence: TGTGCCAGCAGCCCGGGACCGTCCTACGAGCAGTACTTC. It specifies CASSPGPSYEQYF.